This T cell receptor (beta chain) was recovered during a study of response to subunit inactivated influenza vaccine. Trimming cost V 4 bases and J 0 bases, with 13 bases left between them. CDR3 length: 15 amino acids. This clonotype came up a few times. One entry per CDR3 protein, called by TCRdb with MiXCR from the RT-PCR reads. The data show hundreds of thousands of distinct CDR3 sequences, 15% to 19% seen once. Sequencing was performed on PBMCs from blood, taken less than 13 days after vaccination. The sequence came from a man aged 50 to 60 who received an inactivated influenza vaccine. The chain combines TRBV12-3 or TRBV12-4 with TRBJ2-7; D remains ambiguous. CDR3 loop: CASSSGRYLSYEQYF. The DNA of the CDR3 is TGTGCCAGCAGTTCCGGACGGTACCTCTCCTACGAGCAGTACTTC.